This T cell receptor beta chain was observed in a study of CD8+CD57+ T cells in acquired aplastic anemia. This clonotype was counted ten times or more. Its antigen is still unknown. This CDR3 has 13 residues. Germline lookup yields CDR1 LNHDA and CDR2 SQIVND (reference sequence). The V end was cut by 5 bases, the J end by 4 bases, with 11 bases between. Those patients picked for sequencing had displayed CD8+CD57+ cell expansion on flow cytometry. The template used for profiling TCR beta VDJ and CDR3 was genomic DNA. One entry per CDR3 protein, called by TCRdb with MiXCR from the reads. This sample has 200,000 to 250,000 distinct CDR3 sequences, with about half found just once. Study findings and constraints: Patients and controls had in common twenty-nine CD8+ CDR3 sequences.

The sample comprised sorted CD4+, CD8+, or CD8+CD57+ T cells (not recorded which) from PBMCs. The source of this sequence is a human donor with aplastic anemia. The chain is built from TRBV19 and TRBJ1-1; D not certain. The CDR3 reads CASSYLGLTEAFF. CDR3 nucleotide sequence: TGTGCCAGTAGTTATCTAGGGCTCACTGAAGCTTTCTTT.